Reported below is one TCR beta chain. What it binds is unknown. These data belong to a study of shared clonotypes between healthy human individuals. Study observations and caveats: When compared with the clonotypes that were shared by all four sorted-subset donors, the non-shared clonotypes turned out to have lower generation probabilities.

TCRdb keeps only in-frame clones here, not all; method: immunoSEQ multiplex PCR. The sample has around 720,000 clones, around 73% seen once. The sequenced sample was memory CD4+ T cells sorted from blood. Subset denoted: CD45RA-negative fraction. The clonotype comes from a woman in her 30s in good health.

Written as DNA, the CDR3 is TGTGCCAGCAGTGAAGCTGGACTAGCGGGGAGAACTTACGAGCAGTACTTC. This sequence encodes CASSEAGLAGRTYEQYF. This chain joins TRBV2 and TRBJ2-7; 12 bases are shared with TRBD2. The CDR3 has 17 amino acids. V trimming: 0 bases; J trimming: 4 bases; junction bases outside the gene matches: 7. CDR1 is SNHLY, CDR2 FYNNEI, per germline.